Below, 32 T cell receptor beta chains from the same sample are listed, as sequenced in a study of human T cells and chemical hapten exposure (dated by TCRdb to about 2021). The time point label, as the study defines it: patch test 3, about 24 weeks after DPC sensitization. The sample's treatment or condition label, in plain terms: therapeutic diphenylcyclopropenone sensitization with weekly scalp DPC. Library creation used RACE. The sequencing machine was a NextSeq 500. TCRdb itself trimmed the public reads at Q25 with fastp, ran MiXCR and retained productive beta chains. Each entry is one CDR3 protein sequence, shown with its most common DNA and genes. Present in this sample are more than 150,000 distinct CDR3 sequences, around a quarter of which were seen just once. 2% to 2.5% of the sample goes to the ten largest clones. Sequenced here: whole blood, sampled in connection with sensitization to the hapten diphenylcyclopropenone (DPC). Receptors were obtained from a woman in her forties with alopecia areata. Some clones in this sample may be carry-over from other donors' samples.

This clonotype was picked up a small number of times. CDR3 amino acids: CSARDLTSGANTGELFF. The CDR3 nucleotides read TGCAGTGCTAGAGATCTTACTAGCGGTGCGAACACCGGGGAGCTGTTTTTT. The chain is built from TRBV20-1 and TRBJ2-2, with 8 positions matching TRBD2. The germline gives CDR1 DFQATT, CDR2 SNEGSKA (reference sequence). This CDR3 region has 17 residues. Germline trimming cut 0 bases from V and 0 bases from J; bases unmatched to any gene: 6.

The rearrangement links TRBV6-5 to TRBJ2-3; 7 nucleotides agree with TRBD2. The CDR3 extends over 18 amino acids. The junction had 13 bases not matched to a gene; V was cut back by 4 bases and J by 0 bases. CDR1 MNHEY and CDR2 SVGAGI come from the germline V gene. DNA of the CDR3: TGTGCCAGCAGTTCCCGCAGCAGCGGGACTACTAGCACAGATACGCAGTATTTT. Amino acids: CASSSRSSGTTSTDTQYF.

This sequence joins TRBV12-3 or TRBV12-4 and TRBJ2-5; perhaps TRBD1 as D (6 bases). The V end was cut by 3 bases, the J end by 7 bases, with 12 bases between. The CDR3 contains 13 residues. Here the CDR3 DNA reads TGTGCCAGCAGTTTGGGGGCCGCGCGGACCCAGTACTTC. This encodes CASSLGAARTQYF.

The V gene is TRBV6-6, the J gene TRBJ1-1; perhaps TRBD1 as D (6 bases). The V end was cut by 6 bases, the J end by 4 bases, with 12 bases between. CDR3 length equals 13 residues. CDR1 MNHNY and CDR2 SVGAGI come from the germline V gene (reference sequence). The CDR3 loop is CASSTGTPTEAFF. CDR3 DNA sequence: TGTGCCAGCAGCACCGGGACACCCACTGAAGCTTTCTTT.

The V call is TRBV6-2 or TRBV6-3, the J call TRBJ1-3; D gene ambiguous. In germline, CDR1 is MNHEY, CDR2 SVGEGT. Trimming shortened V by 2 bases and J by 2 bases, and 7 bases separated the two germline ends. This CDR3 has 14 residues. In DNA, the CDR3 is TGTGCCAGCAGTTACGGACCACCTGGAAACACCATATATTTT. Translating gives CASSYGPPGNTIYF.

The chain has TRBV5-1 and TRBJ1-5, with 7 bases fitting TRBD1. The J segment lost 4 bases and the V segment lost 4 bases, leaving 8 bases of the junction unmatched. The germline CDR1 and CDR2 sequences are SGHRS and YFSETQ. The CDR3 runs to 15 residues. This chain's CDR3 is CASSPTTGVNQPQHF. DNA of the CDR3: TGCGCCAGCAGCCCCACCACAGGGGTTAATCAGCCCCAGCATTTT.

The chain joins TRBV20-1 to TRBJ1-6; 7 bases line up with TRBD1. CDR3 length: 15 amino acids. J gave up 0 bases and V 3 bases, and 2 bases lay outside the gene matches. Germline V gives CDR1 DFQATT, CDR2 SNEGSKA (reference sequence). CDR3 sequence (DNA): TGCAGTGCTAGGGGACAGAGCTCCTATAATTCACCCCTCCACTTT. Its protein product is CSARGQSSYNSPLHF.

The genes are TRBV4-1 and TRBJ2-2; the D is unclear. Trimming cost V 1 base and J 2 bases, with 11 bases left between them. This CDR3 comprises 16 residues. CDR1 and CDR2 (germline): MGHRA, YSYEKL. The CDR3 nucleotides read TGCGCCAGCAGCCAAGGGCTACAGAGAAACACCGGGGAGCTGTTTTTT. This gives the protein CASSQGLQRNTGELFF.

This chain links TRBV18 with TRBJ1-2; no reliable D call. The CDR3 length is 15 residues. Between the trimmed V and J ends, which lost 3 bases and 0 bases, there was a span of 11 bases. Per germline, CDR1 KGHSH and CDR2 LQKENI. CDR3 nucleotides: TGTGCCAGCTCACCGGGAGACGGGGCTAACTATGGCTACACCTTC. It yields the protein CASSPGDGANYGYTF.

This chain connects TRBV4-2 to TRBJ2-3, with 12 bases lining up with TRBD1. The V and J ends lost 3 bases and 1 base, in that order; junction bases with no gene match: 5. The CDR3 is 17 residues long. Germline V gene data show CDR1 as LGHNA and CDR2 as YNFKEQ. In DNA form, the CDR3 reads TGTGCCAGCAGCCAGGGACAGGGGGCGGGTGGCACAGATACGCAGTATTTT. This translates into CASSQGQGAGGTDTQYF.

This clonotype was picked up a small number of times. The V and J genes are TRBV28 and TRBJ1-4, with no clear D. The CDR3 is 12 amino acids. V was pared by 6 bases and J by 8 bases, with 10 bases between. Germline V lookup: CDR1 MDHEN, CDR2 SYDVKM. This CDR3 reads CASSQTREKLFF. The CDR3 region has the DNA TGTGCCAGCAGCCAAACCCGCGAAAAACTGTTTTTT.

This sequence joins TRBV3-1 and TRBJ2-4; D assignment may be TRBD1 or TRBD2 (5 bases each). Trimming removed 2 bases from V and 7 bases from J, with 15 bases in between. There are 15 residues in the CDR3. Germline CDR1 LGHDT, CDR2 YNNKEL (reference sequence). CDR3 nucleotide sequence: TGTGCCAGCAGCCAATCGGCCGGGACGGCTAACATTCAGTACTTC. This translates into CASSQSAGTANIQYF. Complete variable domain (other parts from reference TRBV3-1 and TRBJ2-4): DTAVSQTPKYLVTQMGNDKSIKCEQNLGHDTMYWYKQDSKKFLKIMFSYNNKELIINETVPNRFSPKSPDKAHLNLHINSLELGDSAVYFCASSQSAGTANIQYFGAGTRLSVL.

In nucleotides, the CDR3 is TGCAGTGCCAGGACACCTTATAATTCACCCCTCCACTTT. Residues: CSARTPYNSPLHF. The chain combines TRBV20-1 with TRBJ1-6; D might be TRBD1 (5 bases). Per germline, CDR1 DFQATT and CDR2 SNEGSKA (reference sequence). V dropped 6 bases and J dropped 4 bases, with 10 bases sitting between them. The CDR3 is 13 residues long.

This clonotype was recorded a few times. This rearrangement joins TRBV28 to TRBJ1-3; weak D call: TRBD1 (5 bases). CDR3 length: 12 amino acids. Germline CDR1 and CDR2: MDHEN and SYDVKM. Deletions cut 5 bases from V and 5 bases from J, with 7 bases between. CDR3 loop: CASSGGRNTIYF. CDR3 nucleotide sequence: TGTGCCAGCAGTGGGGGGAGAAACACCATATATTTT. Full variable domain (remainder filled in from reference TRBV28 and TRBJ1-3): DVKVTQSSRYLVKRTGEKVFLECVQDMDHENMFWYRQDPGLGLRLIYFSYDVKMKEKGDIPEGYSVSREKKERFSLILESASTNQTSMYLCASSGGRNTIYFGEGSWLTVV.

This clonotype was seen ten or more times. This CDR3 reads CASSALPDGVGDEQFF. CDR3 nucleotides: TGTGCCAGCAGTGCCCTCCCGGATGGGGTGGGGGATGAGCAGTTCTTC. The chain employs TRBV6-6 and TRBJ2-1; the D call may be TRBD1 or TRBD2 (5 bases each). The V end was cut by 5 bases, the J end by 8 bases, with 22 bases between. Germline lookup yields CDR1 MNHNY and CDR2 SVGAGI (reference sequence). This CDR3 region has 16 residues.

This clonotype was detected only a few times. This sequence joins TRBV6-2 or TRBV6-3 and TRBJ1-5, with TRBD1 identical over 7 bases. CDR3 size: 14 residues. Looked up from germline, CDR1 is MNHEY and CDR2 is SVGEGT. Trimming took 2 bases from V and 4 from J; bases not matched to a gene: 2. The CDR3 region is CASSYTDRNQPQHF. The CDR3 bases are TGTGCCAGCAGTTACACGGACAGGAATCAGCCCCAGCATTTT.

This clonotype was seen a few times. CDR3 sequence reads: CASSHDRVNEQFF. In DNA form, the CDR3 reads TGTGCCAGCAGCCACGACAGGGTGAATGAGCAGTTCTTC. The chain combines TRBV3-1 with TRBJ2-1, with TRBD1 matching 7 bases. CDR1 and CDR2 from the germline V gene are LGHDT and YNNKEL (reference sequence). The CDR3 is made up of 13 amino acids. Trimming took 3 bases from V and 7 from J; bases not matched to a gene: 3.

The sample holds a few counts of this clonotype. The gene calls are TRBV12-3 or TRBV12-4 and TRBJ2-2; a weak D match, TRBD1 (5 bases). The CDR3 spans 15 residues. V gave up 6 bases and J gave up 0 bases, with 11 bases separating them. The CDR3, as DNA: TGTGCCAGCAGCCTAGAGACAGCGAACACCGGGGAGCTGTTTTTT. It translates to CASSLETANTGELFF.

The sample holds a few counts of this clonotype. The CDR3 coding sequence is TGTGCCAGCAGCCCGGACGGCTACGAGCAGTACTTC. Translated: CASSPDGYEQYF. This chain links TRBV28 with TRBJ2-7; D is undetermined. CDR1 is MDHEN and CDR2 is SYDVKM in the germline V gene. V was clipped by 6 bases and J by 3 bases, with 9 bases between them. The CDR3 consists of 12 residues.

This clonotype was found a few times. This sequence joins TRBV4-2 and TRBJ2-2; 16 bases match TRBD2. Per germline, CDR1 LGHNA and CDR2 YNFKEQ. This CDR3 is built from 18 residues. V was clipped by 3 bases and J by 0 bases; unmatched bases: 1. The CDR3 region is CASSQGLAGGANTGELFF. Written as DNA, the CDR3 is TGTGCCAGCAGCCAGGGACTAGCGGGAGGGGCGAACACCGGGGAGCTGTTTTTT.

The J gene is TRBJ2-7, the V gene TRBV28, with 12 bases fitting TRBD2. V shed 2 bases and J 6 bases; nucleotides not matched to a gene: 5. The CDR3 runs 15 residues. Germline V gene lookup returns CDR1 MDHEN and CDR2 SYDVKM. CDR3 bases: TGTGCCAGCAGTTTACGACTAGCGGGAGCCCTCGAGCAGTACTTC. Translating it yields CASSLRLAGALEQYF. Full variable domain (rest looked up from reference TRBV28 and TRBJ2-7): DVKVTQSSRYLVKRTGEKVFLECVQDMDHENMFWYRQDPGLGLRLIYFSYDVKMKEKGDIPEGYSVSREKKERFSLILESASTNQTSMYLCASSLRLAGALEQYFGPGTRLTVT.

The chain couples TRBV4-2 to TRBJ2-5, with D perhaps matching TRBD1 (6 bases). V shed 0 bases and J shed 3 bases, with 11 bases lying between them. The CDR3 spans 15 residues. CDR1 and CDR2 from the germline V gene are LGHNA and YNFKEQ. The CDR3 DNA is TGTGCCAGCAGCCAAGATCGGCAGGGGAAAGAGACCCAGTACTTC. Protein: CASSQDRQGKETQYF.

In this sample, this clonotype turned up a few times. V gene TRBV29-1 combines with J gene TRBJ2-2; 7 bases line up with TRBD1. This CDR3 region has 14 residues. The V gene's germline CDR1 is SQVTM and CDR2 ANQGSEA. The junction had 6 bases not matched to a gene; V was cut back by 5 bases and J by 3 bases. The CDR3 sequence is CSVRQGKDTGELFF. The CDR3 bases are TGCAGCGTTCGACAGGGTAAAGACACCGGGGAGCTGTTTTTT.

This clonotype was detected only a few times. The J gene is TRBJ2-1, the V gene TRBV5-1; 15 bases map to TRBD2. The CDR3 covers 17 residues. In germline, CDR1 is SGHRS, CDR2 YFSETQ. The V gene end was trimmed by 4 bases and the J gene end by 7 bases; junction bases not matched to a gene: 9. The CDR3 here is CASSDRTSGRARNEQFF. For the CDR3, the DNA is TGCGCCAGCAGCGACCGGACTAGCGGGAGGGCCCGGAATGAGCAGTTCTTC.

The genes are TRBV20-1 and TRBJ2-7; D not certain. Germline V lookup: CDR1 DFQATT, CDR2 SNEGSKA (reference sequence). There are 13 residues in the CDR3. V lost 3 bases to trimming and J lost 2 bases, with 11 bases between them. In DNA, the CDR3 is TGCAGTGCTAGCAGGAATCCCACCTACGAGCAGTACTTC. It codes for CSASRNPTYEQYF.

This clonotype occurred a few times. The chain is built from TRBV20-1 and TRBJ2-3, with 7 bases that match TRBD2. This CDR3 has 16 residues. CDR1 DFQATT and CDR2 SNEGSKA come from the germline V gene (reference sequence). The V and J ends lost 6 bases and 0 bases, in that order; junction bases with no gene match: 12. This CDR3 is CSASRRLAESTDTQYF. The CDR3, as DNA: TGCAGTGCCTCGAGGAGGCTAGCGGAGAGCACAGATACGCAGTATTTT.

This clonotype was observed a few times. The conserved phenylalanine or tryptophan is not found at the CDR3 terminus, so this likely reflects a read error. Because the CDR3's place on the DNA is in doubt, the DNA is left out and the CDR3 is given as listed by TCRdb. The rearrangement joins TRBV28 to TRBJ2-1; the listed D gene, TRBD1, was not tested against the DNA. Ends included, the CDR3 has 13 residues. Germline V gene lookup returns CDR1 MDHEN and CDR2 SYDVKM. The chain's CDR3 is CASSLQGADPLEV.

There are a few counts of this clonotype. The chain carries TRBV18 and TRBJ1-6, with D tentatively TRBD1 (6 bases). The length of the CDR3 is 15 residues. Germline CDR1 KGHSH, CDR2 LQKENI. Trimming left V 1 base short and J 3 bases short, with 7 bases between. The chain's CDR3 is CASSPRTDYNSPLHF. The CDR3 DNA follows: TGTGCCAGCTCACCACGGACAGACTATAATTCACCCCTCCACTTT.

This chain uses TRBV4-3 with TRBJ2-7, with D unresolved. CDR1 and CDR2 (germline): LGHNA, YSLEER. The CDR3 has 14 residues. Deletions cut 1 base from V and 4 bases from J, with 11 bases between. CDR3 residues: CASSQAGSGYEQYF. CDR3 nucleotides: TGCGCCAGCAGCCAAGCCGGGTCAGGATACGAGCAGTACTTC.

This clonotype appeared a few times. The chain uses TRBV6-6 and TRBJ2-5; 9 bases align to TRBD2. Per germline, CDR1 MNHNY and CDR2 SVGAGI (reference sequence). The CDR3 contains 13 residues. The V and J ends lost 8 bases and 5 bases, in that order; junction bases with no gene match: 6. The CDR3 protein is CASERAGGETQYF. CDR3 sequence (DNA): TGTGCCAGCGAAAGGGCGGGAGGGGAGACCCAGTACTTC.

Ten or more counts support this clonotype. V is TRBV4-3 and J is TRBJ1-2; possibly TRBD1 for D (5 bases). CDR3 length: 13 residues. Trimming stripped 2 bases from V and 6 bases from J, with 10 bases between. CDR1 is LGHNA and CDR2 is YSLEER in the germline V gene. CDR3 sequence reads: CASSQKEGNGYTF. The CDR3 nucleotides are TGCGCCAGCAGCCAAAAGGAGGGGAATGGCTACACCTTC.

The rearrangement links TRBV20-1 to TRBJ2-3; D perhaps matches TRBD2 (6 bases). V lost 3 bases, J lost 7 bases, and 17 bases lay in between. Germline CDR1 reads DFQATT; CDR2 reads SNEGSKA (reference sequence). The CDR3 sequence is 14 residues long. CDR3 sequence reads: CSARSRAGSNTQYF. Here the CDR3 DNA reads TGCAGTGCTAGGAGCCGGGCGGGGTCGAATACGCAGTATTTT.